The 30 T cell receptor beta chains below come from one sample, sequenced in a study of blood T cell repertoires in COVID-19. Assay used: immunoSEQ multiplex PCR; TCRdb lists only in-frame clones, some missing. The sample yields 350,000 or so clones, approximately 89% seen once. The sequencing sample was made of peripheral blood. Receptors were obtained from a woman aged 25 to 39 with COVID-19, enrolled during active disease.

J is TRBJ2-7 and V is TRBV6-5, with D perhaps matching TRBD1 (6 bases). The V end was cut by 0 bases, the J end by 4 bases, with 13 bases between. Germline loops: CDR1 MNHEY, CDR2 SVGAGI. This CDR3 comprises 15 residues. The chain's CDR3 is CASSYSGGLEYEQYF. The CDR3 DNA reads TGTGCCAGCAGTTACTCAGGGGGTCTCGAGTACGAGCAGTACTTC.

The J gene is TRBJ2-1, the V gene TRBV11-2; tentatively, D is TRBD1 (5 bases). The CDR3 totals 12 residues. Germline-derived CDR1 and CDR2 are SGHAT and FQNNGV. V lost 2 bases, J lost 9 bases, and 8 bases lay in between. The CDR3 loop reads CASSLFQGEQFF. DNA for the CDR3: TGTGCCAGCAGCTTATTCCAGGGTGAGCAGTTCTTC.

The chain uses TRBV27 and TRBJ2-1; 7 bases agree with TRBD2. The CDR3 sequence is 13 residues long. Germline V CDR1 and CDR2: MNHEY, SMNVEV (reference sequence). V lost 2 bases and J lost 5; bases outside the gene matches: 0. The CDR3 loop reads CASSLGTNNEQFF. The CDR3 nucleotides are TGTGCCAGCAGTTTAGGGACTAACAATGAGCAGTTCTTC.

The rearrangement links TRBV9 to TRBJ2-7, with 10 bases lining up with TRBD2. This CDR3 comprises 15 residues. Germline CDR1 reads SGDLS; CDR2 reads YYNGEE. The junction had 8 bases not matched to a gene; V was cut back by 5 bases and J by 3 bases. DNA of the CDR3: TGTGCCAGCAGTTCTAGCGGGAGCTCACTCTACGAGCAGTACTTC. Translated: CASSSSGSSLYEQYF.

J is TRBJ2-1 and V is TRBV3-1 (or the pseudogene TRBV3-2); the match to TRBD2 covers 7 bases. V trimming: 3 bases; J trimming: 15 bases; junction bases outside the gene matches: 5. The CDR3 is 11 amino acids. Germline V CDR1 and CDR2: LGHDT, YNNKEL (reference sequence). Here the CDR3 reads CASSHASGLFF. The CDR3 DNA reads TGTGCCAGCAGCCATGCTAGCGGCCTGTTCTTC.

V gene TRBV11-2 combines with J gene TRBJ2-1, with D unresolved. Germline V gene sequence: CDR1 SGHAT, CDR2 FQNNGV. V lost 3 bases and J lost 0, with 12 bases in between. The CDR3 spans 16 residues. CDR3 sequence (DNA): TGTGCCAGCAGCTTTGGCTCCGCTAGCTCCTACAATGAGCAGTTCTTC. Translated: CASSFGSASSYNEQFF.

V and J are TRBV28 and TRBJ1-1; D gene unclear. CDR1 is MDHEN, CDR2 SYDVKM, per germline. CDR3 length: 15 residues. V gave up 5 bases and J gave up 2 bases, with 15 bases separating them. This CDR3 is CASSGVGRENTEAFF. CDR3 nucleotides: TGTGCCAGCAGTGGGGTCGGGAGGGAAAACACTGAAGCTTTCTTT.

CDR3 sequence: CASSISHTALNRGFPEAFF. As DNA, the CDR3 is TGTGCCAGTAGTATATCCCACACCGCCCTTAACCGAGGCTTCCCTGAAGCTTTCTTT. This chain connects TRBV19 to TRBJ1-1; D is uncertain. V was cut by 2 bases and J by 6 bases, with 28 bases left in between. The germline gives CDR1 LNHDA, CDR2 SQIVND (reference sequence). This CDR3 region has 19 residues. Full variable domain (remainder filled in from reference TRBV19 and TRBJ1-1): DGGITQSPKYLFRKEGQNVTLSCEQNLNHDAMYWYRQDPGQGLRLIYYSQIVNDFQKGDIAEGYSVSREKKESFPLTVTSAQKNPTAFYLCASSISHTALNRGFPEAFFGQGTRLTVV.

The chain carries TRBV9 and TRBJ1-2, with 9 bases matching TRBD1. This CDR3 comprises 15 residues. Trimming took 3 bases from V and 6 from J; bases not matched to a gene: 9. The germline CDR1 and CDR2 sequences are SGDLS and YYNGEE. The CDR3, as DNA: TGTGCCAGCAGCGCGGATACCGGGACAGGGAATGGCTACACCTTC. Translating gives CASSADTGTGNGYTF.

This sequence joins TRBV9 and TRBJ1-3; D ambiguous. The CDR3 has 13 residues. Germline loops: CDR1 SGDLS, CDR2 YYNGEE. Deletions cut 8 bases from V and 1 base from J, with 10 bases between. In DNA form, the CDR3 reads TGTGCCAGTCAGGAGGGTTCTGGAAACACCATATATTTT. Translated: CASQEGSGNTIYF.

This rearrangement joins TRBV5-1 to TRBJ1-3; 10 nucleotides agree with TRBD1. This CDR3 is built from 16 residues. V shed 2 bases and J 6 bases; nucleotides not matched to a gene: 8. CDR1 and CDR2 (germline): SGHRS, YFSETQ. Here the CDR3 DNA reads TGCGCCAGCAGCTTTATGGGACAGGGGTCGACAAACACCATATATTTT. It encodes CASSFMGQGSTNTIYF.

V gene TRBV5-5 combines with J gene TRBJ2-3; 8 positions agree with TRBD2. Trimming removed 2 bases from V and 6 bases from J; junction bases left unmatched: 8. Germline V lookup: CDR1 SGHKS, CDR2 YYEKEE (reference sequence). The CDR3 extends over 15 amino acids. The CDR3 region has the DNA TGTGCCAGCAGCTTTAGTGGGAGCGGGAGTGATACGCAGTATTTT. This sequence encodes CASSFSGSGSDTQYF.

The chain employs TRBV7-3 and TRBJ2-5; 7 bases agree with TRBD2. The ends lost 5 bases at V and 3 bases at J; junction bases unmatched: 9. This CDR3 spans 15 amino acids. Looked up from germline, CDR1 is SGHTA and CDR2 is FQGTGA. This CDR3 reads CASSASGVGEETQYF. The CDR3 DNA sequence: TGTGCCAGCAGCGCTAGCGGAGTGGGAGAAGAGACCCAGTACTTC.

This chain links TRBV4-2 with TRBJ1-2; possibly TRBD1 for D (5 bases). The V and J ends lost 0 bases and 6 bases respectively, with 14 bases between them. Germline V gene lookup returns CDR1 LGHNA and CDR2 YNFKEQ. The CDR3 covers 15 residues. The CDR3 DNA reads as TGTGCCAGCAGCCAAGAATCCAGGGCCGACGATGGCTACACCTTC. It is translated as CASSQESRADDGYTF.

This chain connects TRBV6-6 to TRBJ1-1, with TRBD1 identical over 8 bases. Looked up from germline, CDR1 is MNHNY and CDR2 is SVGAGI (reference sequence). After removal of 4 bases from V and 1 base from J, the junction contained 2 bases not matched to a gene. This CDR3 comprises 14 residues. The CDR3 sequence: CASSFGQGNTEAFF. CDR3 nucleotides: TGTGCCAGCAGTTTCGGACAGGGGAACACTGAAGCTTTCTTT.

The CDR3 spells CASSGVGLYGYTF. For the CDR3, the DNA is TGTGCCAGCAGCGGGGTGGGGCTTTATGGCTACACCTTC. The V gene is TRBV9, the J gene TRBJ1-2; weak D call: TRBD1 (5 bases). Germline assignment: CDR1 SGDLS and CDR2 YYNGEE. Trimming shortened V by 3 bases and J by 5 bases, and 11 bases separated the two germline ends. The CDR3 extends over 13 amino acids.

The chain links TRBV28 to TRBJ1-5; TRBD1 aligns across 8 bases. The CDR3 contains 15 residues. The germline gives CDR1 MDHEN, CDR2 SYDVKM. J lost 6 bases, V lost 11 bases, and 15 bases had no gene match. Here the CDR3 reads CAGGGWAGGGQPQHF. DNA of the CDR3: TGTGCCGGCGGTGGTTGGGCAGGGGGCGGTCAGCCCCAGCATTTT.

Here the CDR3 DNA reads TGCGCCAGCAGCCCCGACAGGGGGCGATGGGAAAAACTGTTTTTT. It yields the protein CASSPDRGRWEKLFF. The chain links TRBV5-1 to TRBJ1-4; TRBD1 agrees at 10 bases. This CDR3 contains 15 residues. Germline values: CDR1 SGHRS, CDR2 YFSETQ. After removal of 4 bases from V and 8 bases from J, the junction contained 8 bases not matched to a gene.

V usage is TRBV15 and J usage is TRBJ2-3; 9 bases map to TRBD1. The CDR3 contains 19 residues. Per the germline V gene, CDR1 is LNHNV and CDR2 is YYDKDF (reference sequence). Trimming at V came to 0 bases and at J to 4 bases, leaving 14 bases not matched to a gene. CDR3 in DNA: TGTGCCACCAGCAGAGACAAACGGTCCGGGACAGGGACCCCAGATACGCAGTATTTT. Its protein product is CATSRDKRSGTGTPDTQYF.

The V and J genes are TRBV27 and TRBJ2-3; 9 nucleotides align to TRBD1. The CDR3 has 14 residues. V was clipped by 5 bases and J by 4 bases; unmatched bases: 4. CDR1 is MNHEY, CDR2 SMNVEV, per germline (reference sequence). Here the CDR3 reads CASSPTGGADTQYF. The CDR3 nucleotides are TGTGCCAGCAGTCCAACAGGGGGCGCAGATACGCAGTATTTT.

The chain uses TRBV9 and TRBJ1-1, with D perhaps matching TRBD1 (5 bases). Per the germline V gene, CDR1 is SGDLS and CDR2 is YYNGEE. Trimming pared 3 bases from V and 6 bases from J, leaving 15 bases between. The CDR3 contains 14 residues. CDR3 coding DNA: TGTGCCAGCAGCGAATGGGGGGGAAGAGCTGAAGCTTTCTTT. It translates to CASSEWGGRAEAFF.

This chain links TRBV15 with TRBJ2-1; no clear D. Deletions cut 0 bases from V and 8 bases from J, with 17 bases between. This CDR3 comprises 16 residues. Germline CDR1 reads LNHNV; CDR2 reads YYDKDF (reference sequence). As DNA, the CDR3 is TGTGCCACCAGCAGAGATTTCCAGCGTATGGATTATGAGCAGTTCTTC. Its protein is CATSRDFQRMDYEQFF.

The CDR3 is CASSPTSGRQDEQFF. The CDR3 coding sequence is TGTGCCAGCAGCCCTACTAGCGGGAGGCAAGATGAGCAGTTCTTC. The chain is built from TRBV7-3 and TRBJ2-1, with 12 positions matching TRBD2. The germline V gene has CDR1 SGHTA and CDR2 FQGTGA. V shed 5 bases and J 8 bases; nucleotides not matched to a gene: 7. This CDR3 region has 15 residues.

The rearrangement links TRBV7-9 to TRBJ2-7, with D perhaps TRBD2 (6 bases). Trimming took off 1 base at V and 0 bases at J, with 13 bases between the two ends. Looked up from germline, CDR1 is SEHNR and CDR2 is FQNEAQ (reference sequence). CDR3 length: 16 residues. The CDR3 DNA sequence: TGTGCCAGCAGCTTAGGGGGACTTGGCCGCTCCTACGAGCAGTACTTC. It encodes CASSLGGLGRSYEQYF.

This chain links TRBV5-1 with TRBJ2-7; TRBD1 aligns across 9 bases. V shed 0 bases, J shed 5 bases, and the junction held 15 bases outside the gene matches. The CDR3 runs to 18 residues. Germline V lookup: CDR1 SGHRS, CDR2 YFSETQ. The CDR3 spells CASSLEINIGTGINEQYF. Here the CDR3 DNA reads TGCGCCAGCAGCTTGGAGATTAATATCGGGACAGGGATAAACGAGCAGTACTTC.

This rearrangement joins TRBV15 to TRBJ2-7; 9 nucleotides match TRBD2. V was clipped by 0 bases and J by 6 bases; unmatched bases: 6. The germline V gene has CDR1 LNHNV and CDR2 YYDKDF (reference sequence). CDR3 length: 15 amino acids. The CDR3 sequence: CATSRDLGLASEQYF. The CDR3 DNA follows: TGTGCCACCAGCAGAGATCTAGGACTAGCGAGCGAGCAGTACTTC.

The J gene is TRBJ2-7, the V gene TRBV19; 7 bases fit TRBD1. From germline, CDR1 is LNHDA and CDR2 SQIVND (reference sequence). V dropped 4 bases and J dropped 4; count of bases not matched to a gene: 13. The CDR3 consists of 16 residues. CDR3 sequence: CASSTSSQGSKYEQYF. CDR3 sequence (DNA): TGTGCCAGTAGTACCTCCTCACAGGGGTCGAAGTACGAGCAGTACTTC.

This sequence joins TRBV5-1 and TRBJ2-7; 13 bases agree with TRBD2. CDR3 length equals 16 residues. The germline gives CDR1 SGHRS, CDR2 YFSETQ. V trimming: 4 bases; J trimming: 6 bases; junction bases outside the gene matches: 10. The CDR3 DNA reads TGCGCCAGCAGCCTAGGACTAGCGGGAGCTTTGAGCGAGCAGTACTTC. The encoded protein is CASSLGLAGALSEQYF.

V is TRBV19 and J is TRBJ2-1; a weak D match, TRBD2 (6 bases). The CDR3 totals 15 residues. Germline CDR1 is LNHDA and CDR2 is SQIVND (reference sequence). V was shortened by 5 bases and J by 3 bases, with 14 bases between the two germline ends. The CDR3 loop is CASSFLGGSYNEQFF. CDR3 DNA sequence: TGTGCCAGTAGTTTCCTCGGGGGTAGCTACAATGAGCAGTTCTTC. Full variable domain (missing parts from reference TRBV19 and TRBJ2-1): DGGITQSPKYLFRKEGQNVTLSCEQNLNHDAMYWYRQDPGQGLRLIYYSQIVNDFQKGDIAEGYSVSREKKESFPLTVTSAQKNPTAFYLCASSFLGGSYNEQFFGPGTRLTVL.

The V and J genes are TRBV7-9 and TRBJ1-4; 8 bases match TRBD1. Trimming took 5 bases from V and 4 from J; bases not matched to a gene: 6. Germline V gene data show CDR1 as SEHNR and CDR2 as FQNEAQ (reference sequence). The CDR3 is 15 residues long. CDR3 amino acids: CASSLGTGFNEKLFF. The CDR3 nucleotides are TGTGCCAGCAGCCTCGGGACAGGCTTTAATGAAAAACTGTTTTTT.